The 25 T cell receptor beta chains listed next were all sequenced from one sample in a study of radiotherapy plus CTLA-4 blockade in lung cancer. Generated by immunoSEQ multiplex PCR, the TCRdb table keeps only in-frame clones and is missing some. This sample yields 45,000 to 60,000 clones, of which roughly 80% are seen a single time; 8.5% belongs to the top ten. The sample was peripheral blood, taken from a patient treated with radiotherapy plus ipilimumab. These receptor sequences come from a human donor with non-small cell lung cancer who had a complete response to radiotherapy plus ipilimumab.

This clone is judged medium-sized (0.01 to 0.1%). This chain links TRBV7-9 with TRBJ2-3, with no clear D. V lost 3 bases and J lost 3, with 13 bases in between. The CDR3 extends over 15 amino acids. The germline gives CDR1 SEHNR, CDR2 FQNEAQ (reference sequence). The CDR3 DNA reads TGTGCCAGCAGCTTGGCTAGGCCCCCTACAGATACGCAGTATTTT. Amino acids: CASSLARPPTDTQYF.

This clone was recorded once. This rearrangement joins TRBV6-5 to TRBJ1-4, with 12 nucleotides matching TRBD1. Germline V gene sequence: CDR1 MNHEY, CDR2 SVGAGI. This CDR3 region has 14 residues. J was trimmed by 7 bases and V by 6 bases; bases with no gene match: 3. The CDR3 loop reads CASSRDRGREKLFF. The CDR3 coding sequence is TGTGCCAGCAGCAGGGACAGGGGGCGTGAAAAACTGTTTTTT.

This chain joins TRBV5-8 and TRBJ1-2, with D unresolved. Germline-derived CDR1 and CDR2 are SGHTS and YDEGEE. Trimming left V 1 base short and J 3 bases short, with 7 bases between. The CDR3 totals 13 residues. CDR3 sequence reads: CASSLSRDYGYTF. The CDR3 nucleotides read TGTGCCAGCAGCTTGAGTCGGGACTATGGCTACACCTTC.

The genes are TRBV2 and TRBJ1-2, with D perhaps matching TRBD1 (5 bases). CDR3 size: 12 residues. V shed 5 bases and J shed 8 bases, with 12 bases lying between them. Per germline, CDR1 SNHLY and CDR2 FYNNEI. Here the CDR3 reads CASSPTAFGYTF. DNA for the CDR3: TGTGCCAGCAGTCCGACAGCGTTCGGCTACACCTTC.

This chain connects TRBV6-5 to TRBJ2-7, with D hard to call. Trimming removed 6 bases from V and 0 bases from J, with 15 bases in between. The CDR3 contains 15 residues. CDR1 is MNHEY, CDR2 SVGAGI, per germline. CDR3 in DNA: TGTGCCAGCAGACCCTCCCGGGTGGGCTCCTACGAGCAGTACTTC. It encodes CASRPSRVGSYEQYF.

This clone appeared once. CDR3 in DNA: TGTGCCAGCAGTCCCTCCCCAGCTAACTATGGCTACACCTTC. As protein: CASSPSPANYGYTF. V gene TRBV2 combines with J gene TRBJ1-2; D remains unclear. Germline V CDR1 and CDR2: SNHLY, FYNNEI. The CDR3 length is 14 residues. V gave up 5 bases and J gave up 0 bases, with 10 bases separating them.

The gene calls are TRBV6-6 and TRBJ2-5; possible D gene TRBD1, 6 bases. The CDR3 runs to 12 residues. In germline, CDR1 is MNHNY, CDR2 SVGAGI (reference sequence). V was clipped by 5 bases and J by 2 bases, with 6 bases between them. CDR3 nucleotides: TGTGCCAGCAGTACAGGGCAAGAGACCCAGTACTTC. Translating gives CASSTGQETQYF.

This clone has a handful of counts. The chain has TRBV6-1 and TRBJ2-7; D is possibly TRBD1 (6 bases). Trimming stripped 3 bases from V and 4 bases from J, with 7 bases between. This CDR3 comprises 12 residues. In germline, CDR1 is MNHNS, CDR2 SASEGT. The CDR3 reads CASSDRGYEQYF. CDR3 bases: TGTGCCAGCAGTGACAGGGGTTACGAGCAGTACTTC.

V is TRBV7-8 and J is TRBJ2-7; 9 bases map to TRBD1. After removal of 0 bases from V and 2 bases from J, the junction contained 2 bases not matched to a gene. Germline lookup yields CDR1 SGHVS and CDR2 FQNEAQ. The CDR3 is 15 residues long. CDR3 region: CASSLAGQGTYEQYV. The CDR3 DNA is TGTGCCAGCAGCTTAGCCGGACAGGGGACCTACGAGCAGTACGTC.

The V call is TRBV19, the J call TRBJ1-1; TRBD1 matches at 8 bases. Germline trimming cut 7 bases from V and 0 bases from J; bases unmatched to any gene: 4. The CDR3 is 14 residues long. Germline V gene lookup returns CDR1 LNHDA and CDR2 SQIVND (reference sequence). The CDR3 reads CASTQDRVNTEAFF. Here the CDR3 DNA reads TGTGCCAGTACCCAGGACAGGGTGAACACTGAAGCTTTCTTT.

In nucleotides, the CDR3 is TGCGCCAGCAGCCAGGTCTCGGGACTAAGCACCGTCGCTTTCTTT. Amino acids: CASSQVSGLSTVAFF. This sequence joins TRBV4-3 and TRBJ1-1; weak D call: TRBD1 (5 bases). The germline V gene has CDR1 LGHNA and CDR2 YSLEER. The CDR3 covers 15 residues. V lost 3 bases and J 11 bases, leaving 22 bases between the germline ends.

The chain employs TRBV30 and TRBJ1-6; TRBD1 aligns across 8 bases. This CDR3 comprises 18 residues. Per the germline V gene, CDR1 is GTSNPN and CDR2 is SVGIG (reference sequence). V lost 4 bases, J lost 5 bases, and 16 bases stayed unmatched. The CDR3 reads CAWNQGVDRVIHNSPLHF. DNA for the CDR3: TGTGCCTGGAACCAAGGGGTGGACAGGGTCATCCATAATTCACCCCTCCACTTT.

The rearrangement links TRBV7-8 to TRBJ1-2, with D unclear. Germline CDR1 reads SGHVS; CDR2 reads FQNEAQ. With 4 bases removed from V and 4 bases from J, the gap between germline ends came to 16 bases. The CDR3 consists of 15 residues. The CDR3: CASSSDSRESYGYTF. The CDR3 DNA reads as TGTGCCAGCAGCTCCGATAGTAGGGAGAGCTATGGCTACACCTTC. The full variable domain, completed using reference TRBV7-8 and TRBJ1-2, is GAGVSQSPRYKVAKRGQDVALRCDPISGHVSLFWYQQALGQGPEFLTYFQNEAQLDKSGLPSDRFFAERPEGSVSTLKIQRTQQEDSAVYLCASSSDSRESYGYTFGSGTRLTVV.

This chain links TRBV30 with TRBJ2-7, with D possibly being TRBD2 (7 bases). CDR1 and CDR2 from the germline V gene are GTSNPN and SVGIG (reference sequence). Between the trimmed V and J ends, which lost 5 bases and 9 bases, there was a span of 23 bases. CDR3 size: 14 residues. The CDR3 DNA is TGTGCCTGGTCATCAGGGAGGGGGGGTAAATCGCAGTACTTC. It encodes CAWSSGRGGKSQYF.

This clone was seen just once. This chain uses TRBV7-2 with TRBJ2-2; tentative D call: TRBD2 (6 bases). The length of the CDR3 is 17 residues. Trimming took 3 bases from V and 0 from J, leaving 14 bases between them. CDR1 and CDR2 from the germline V gene are SGHTA and FQGNSA. In DNA form, the CDR3 reads TGTGCCAGCAGCTTCGGGAGCGGCGCCTCGAACACCGGGGAGCTGTTTTTT. This encodes CASSFGSGASNTGELFF.

The chain combines TRBV10-3 with TRBJ1-2; 8 nucleotides match TRBD1. The germline gives CDR1 ENHRY, CDR2 SYGVKD. This CDR3 is 15 amino acids long. V trimming: 4 bases; J trimming: 4 bases; junction bases outside the gene matches: 8. CDR3 coding DNA: TGTGCCATCAGTGCCGATAGGGACAGGAGCTATGGCTACACCTTC. Translating gives CAISADRDRSYGYTF.

There are a few counts of this clone. The chain uses TRBV9 and TRBJ2-3, with D possibly matching TRBD2 (5 bases). There are 15 residues in the CDR3. The germline V gene has CDR1 SGDLS and CDR2 YYNGEE. Trimming pared 1 base from V and 5 bases from J, leaving 14 bases between. The CDR3 loop is CASSVSGSKRDTQYF. In nucleotides, the CDR3 is TGTGCCAGCAGCGTAAGCGGAAGCAAGAGAGATACGCAGTATTTT.

The gene calls are TRBV7-9 and TRBJ1-2; 10 nucleotides align to TRBD1. Trimming removed 4 bases from V and 4 bases from J; junction bases left unmatched: 9. CDR1 and CDR2 from the germline V gene are SEHNR and FQNEAQ (reference sequence). CDR3 length: 16 amino acids. This CDR3 is CASSYSRQGAFYGYTF. The CDR3 region has the DNA TGTGCCAGCAGCTACTCGCGACAGGGGGCGTTCTATGGCTACACCTTC.

CDR3 DNA: TGTGCCAGCAGCTTAGAGGAGGGGGCAGGTGAGCAGTACTTC. It specifies CASSLEEGAGEQYF. This chain joins TRBV7-9 and TRBJ2-7; possible D gene TRBD1, 7 bases. V was pared by 1 base and J by 7 bases, with 14 bases between. The CDR3 length is 14 residues. The germline CDR1 and CDR2 sequences are SEHNR and FQNEAQ (reference sequence).

This clone was seen a few times. The V and J genes are TRBV5-5 and TRBJ2-1, with TRBD1 matching over 9 bases. This CDR3 comprises 14 residues. Germline V gives CDR1 SGHKS, CDR2 YYEKEE (reference sequence). The J segment lost 5 bases and the V segment lost 2 bases, leaving 2 bases of the junction unmatched. The CDR3 reads CASSFRTGDNEQFF. The CDR3 coding sequence is TGTGCCAGCAGCTTTAGGACAGGGGACAATGAGCAGTTCTTC.

This chain links TRBV5-8 with TRBJ1-4; D gene ambiguous. The CDR3 runs to 14 residues. Germline loops: CDR1 SGHTS, CDR2 YDEGEE. Trimming shortened V by 2 bases and J by 7 bases, and 12 bases separated the two germline ends. As DNA, the CDR3 is TGTGCCAGCAGCTTCCAGGAACTTGGTGAAAAACTGTTTTTT. Residues: CASSFQELGEKLFF. Together with reference TRBV5-8 and TRBJ1-4, the CDR3 gives the full variable domain: EAGVTQSPTHLIKTRGQQATLRCSPISGHTSVYWYQQALGLGLQFLLWYDEGEERNRGNFPPRFSGRQFPNYSSELNVNALELEDSALYLCASSFQELGEKLFFGSGTQLSVL.

J is TRBJ1-2 and V is TRBV29-1; a weak D match, TRBD1 (6 bases). Germline loops: CDR1 SQVTM, CDR2 ANQGSEA. The CDR3 runs to 15 residues. The V gene lost 7 bases and the J gene lost 0 bases, with 18 bases spanning the gap. The CDR3 loop reads CSAQDTGSTNYGYTF. DNA of the CDR3: TGCAGCGCACAAGATACAGGGAGTACTAACTATGGCTACACCTTC.

V and J are TRBV7-2 and TRBJ1-6, with TRBD1 as a possible D gene (6 bases). This CDR3 is built from 16 residues. Germline CDR1 reads SGHTA; CDR2 reads FQGNSA. Trimming took off 4 bases at V and 6 bases at J, with 16 bases between the two ends. In DNA form, the CDR3 reads TGTGCCAGCAGCTCCCCTACAGGACAGATTAATTCACCCCTCCACTTT. Protein product: CASSSPTGQINSPLHF.

The chain links TRBV5-1 to TRBJ2-7; 8 bases match TRBD2. The CDR3 contains 16 residues. Germline V CDR1 and CDR2: SGHRS, YFSETQ. V lost 5 bases and J lost 0; bases outside the gene matches: 10. CDR3 DNA sequence: TGCGCCAGCAGTACCCTTAGCGGGGTTGGCTCCTACGAGCAGTACTTC. It codes for CASSTLSGVGSYEQYF.

On this clone itself: At the DNA level, this CDR3 is encoded by other sequences in the same sample as well. The V call is TRBV10-3, the J call TRBJ1-5, with D perhaps matching TRBD1 (6 bases). The CDR3 contains 15 residues. The germline V and J ends were trimmed by 0 bases and 2 bases, with 8 bases remaining between them. Germline V gene data show CDR1 as ENHRY and CDR2 as SYGVKD. DNA for the CDR3: TGTGCCATCAGTGAGTCGAGACAGGGCAATCAGCCCCAGCATTTT. Protein sequence: CAISESRQGNQPQHF.